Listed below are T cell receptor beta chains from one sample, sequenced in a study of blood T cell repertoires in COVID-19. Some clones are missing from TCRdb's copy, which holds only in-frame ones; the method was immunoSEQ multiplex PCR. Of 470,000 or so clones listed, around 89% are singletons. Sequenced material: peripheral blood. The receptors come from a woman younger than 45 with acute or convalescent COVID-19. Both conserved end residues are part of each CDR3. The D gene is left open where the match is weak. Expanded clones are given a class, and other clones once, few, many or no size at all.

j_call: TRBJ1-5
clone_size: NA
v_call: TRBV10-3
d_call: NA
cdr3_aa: CATSREGRWGNQPQHF
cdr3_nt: TGTGCCACCAGCCGGGAGGGCCGATGGGGCAATCAGCCCCAGCATTTT

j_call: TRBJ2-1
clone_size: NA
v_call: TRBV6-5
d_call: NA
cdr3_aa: CASWGGGEQFF
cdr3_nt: TGTGCCAGCTGGGGGGGCGGTGAGCAGTTCTTC

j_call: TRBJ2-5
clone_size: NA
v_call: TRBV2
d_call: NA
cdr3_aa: CASSLGRETQYF
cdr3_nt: TGTGCCAGCAGCTTGGGCCGAGAGACCCAGTACTTC

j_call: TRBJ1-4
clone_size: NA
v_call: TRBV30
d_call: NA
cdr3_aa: CAWSSWGRGDEKLFF
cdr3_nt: TGTGCCTGGAGCAGTTGGGGCAGGGGAGATGAAAAACTGTTTTTT

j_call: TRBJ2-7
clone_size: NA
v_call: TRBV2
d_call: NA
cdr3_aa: CASNPSSYEQYF
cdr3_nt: TGTGCCAGCAATCCTAGCTCCTACGAGCAGTACTTC

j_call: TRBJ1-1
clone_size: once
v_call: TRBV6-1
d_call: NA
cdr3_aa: CASSEREVSYTEAFF
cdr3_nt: TGTGCCAGCAGTGAAAGGGAGGTCAGCTACACTGAAGCTTTCTTT

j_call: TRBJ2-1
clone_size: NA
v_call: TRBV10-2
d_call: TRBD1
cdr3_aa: CASRTPGTGLGEQFF
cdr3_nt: TGCGCCAGCAGGACACCCGGGACAGGGTTGGGTGAGCAGTTCTTC

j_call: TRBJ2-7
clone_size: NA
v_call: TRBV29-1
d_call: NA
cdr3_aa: CSVNTGPAEQYF
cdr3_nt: TGCAGCGTAAACACAGGGCCCGCCGAGCAGTACTTC

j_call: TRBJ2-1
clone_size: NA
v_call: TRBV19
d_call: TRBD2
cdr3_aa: CASSVAGGPNEQFF
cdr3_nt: TGTGCCAGTAGTGTAGCGGGGGGGCCTAATGAGCAGTTCTTC

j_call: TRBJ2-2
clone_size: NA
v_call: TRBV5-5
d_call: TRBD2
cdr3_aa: CASSLSSGGGSGELFF
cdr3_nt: TGTGCCAGCAGCTTATCTAGCGGGGGGGGGTCCGGGGAGCTGTTTTTT

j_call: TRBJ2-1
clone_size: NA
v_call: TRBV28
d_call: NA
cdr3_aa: CASSLFPSYNEQFF
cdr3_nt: TGTGCCAGCAGTTTATTTCCCAGCTACAATGAGCAGTTCTTC

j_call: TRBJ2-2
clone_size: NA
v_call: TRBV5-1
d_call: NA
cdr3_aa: CASSAVNTGELFF
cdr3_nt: TGCGCCAGCAGCGCAGTGAACACCGGGGAGCTGTTTTTT

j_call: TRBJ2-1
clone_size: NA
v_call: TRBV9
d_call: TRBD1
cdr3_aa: CASSDNRGADEQFF
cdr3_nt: TGTGCCAGCAGCGACAACAGGGGAGCGGATGAGCAGTTCTTC

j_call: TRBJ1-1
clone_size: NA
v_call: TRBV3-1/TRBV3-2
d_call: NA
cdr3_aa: CASSQEGAREAFF
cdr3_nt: TGTGCCAGCAGCCAAGAAGGGGCCAGAGAAGCTTTCTTT

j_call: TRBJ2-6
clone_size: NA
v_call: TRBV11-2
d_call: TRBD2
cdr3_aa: CASSFLGRASGANVLTF
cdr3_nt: TGTGCCAGCAGCTTCCTCGGGAGGGCCTCTGGGGCCAACGTCCTGACTTTC

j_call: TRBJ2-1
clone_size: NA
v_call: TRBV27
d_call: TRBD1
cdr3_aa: CASSLRGTGDHNEQFF
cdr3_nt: TGTGCCAGCAGTTTACGGGGGACAGGGGATCACAATGAGCAGTTCTTC

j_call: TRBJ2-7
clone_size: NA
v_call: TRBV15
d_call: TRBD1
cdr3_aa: CATSPDRELYVEQYF
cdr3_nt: TGTGCCACCAGCCCGGACAGGGAACTCTACGTAGAGCAGTACTTC

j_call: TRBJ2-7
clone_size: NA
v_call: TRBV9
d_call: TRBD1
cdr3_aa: CASSVGDSAGYEQYF
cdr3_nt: TGTGCCAGCAGCGTCGGGGACAGCGCTGGGTACGAGCAGTACTTC

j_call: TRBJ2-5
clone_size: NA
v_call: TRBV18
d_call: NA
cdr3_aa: CASSPRDIQETQYF
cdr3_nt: TGTGCCAGCTCACCCCGGGACATACAAGAGACCCAGTACTTC

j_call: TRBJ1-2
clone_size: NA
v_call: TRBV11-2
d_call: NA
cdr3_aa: CASTPAVGRHPGYTF
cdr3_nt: TGTGCCAGCACCCCAGCCGTCGGCAGGCATCCAGGCTACACCTTC

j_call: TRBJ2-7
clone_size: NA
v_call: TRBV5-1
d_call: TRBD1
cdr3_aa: CASNPNYGTGGFYEQYF
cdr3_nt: TGCGCCAGCAACCCAAATTACGGGACAGGGGGCTTCTACGAGCAGTACTTC

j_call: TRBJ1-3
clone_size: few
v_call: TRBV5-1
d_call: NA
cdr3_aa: CASSLGGGSGNTIYF
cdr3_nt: TGCGCCAGCAGCTTGGGCGGAGGGTCTGGAAACACCATATATTTT

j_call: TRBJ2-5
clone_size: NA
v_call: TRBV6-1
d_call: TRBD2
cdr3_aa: CASSEYRGGETQYF
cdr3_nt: TGTGCCAGCAGTGAATACCGGGGGGGAGAGACCCAGTACTTC

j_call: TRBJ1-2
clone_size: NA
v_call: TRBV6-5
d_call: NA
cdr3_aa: CASKGRGGGGYTF
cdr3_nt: TGTGCCAGCAAGGGGAGAGGGGGTGGCGGCTACACCTTC

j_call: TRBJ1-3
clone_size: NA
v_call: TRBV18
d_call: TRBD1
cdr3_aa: CASSSGGQSRGNTIYF
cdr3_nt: TGTGCCAGCTCATCCGGGGGACAGTCAAGGGGAAACACCATATATTTT

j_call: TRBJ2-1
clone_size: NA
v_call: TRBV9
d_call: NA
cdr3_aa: CASSPRDLSSYNEQFF
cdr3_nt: TGTGCCAGCAGCCCCCGAGATCTTAGCTCCTACAATGAGCAGTTCTTC

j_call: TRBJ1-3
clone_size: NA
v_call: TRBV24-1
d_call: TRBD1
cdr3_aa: CATSDKRPGTEGNTIYF
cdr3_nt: TGTGCCACCAGTGATAAGCGGCCAGGGACAGAGGGAAACACCATATATTTT

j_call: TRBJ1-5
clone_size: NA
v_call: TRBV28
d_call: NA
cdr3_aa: CASSFGGNQPQHF
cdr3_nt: TGTGCCAGCAGTTTCGGTGGCAATCAGCCCCAGCATTTT

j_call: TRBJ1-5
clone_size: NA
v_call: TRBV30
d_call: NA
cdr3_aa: CAWSVGFTGQFSASQHF
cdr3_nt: TGTGCCTGGAGTGTAGGTTTTACAGGGCAATTTTCAGCATCCCAGCATTTT

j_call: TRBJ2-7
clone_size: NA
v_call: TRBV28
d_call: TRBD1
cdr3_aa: CASSLRDRGIDSSYEQYF
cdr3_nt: TGTGCCAGCAGTTTAAGGGACAGGGGGATCGATAGTTCCTACGAGCAGTACTTC

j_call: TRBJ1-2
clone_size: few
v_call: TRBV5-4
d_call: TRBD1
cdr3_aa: CASSLADRGGYGYTF
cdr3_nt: TGTGCCAGCAGCTTGGCCGACAGGGGTGGCTATGGCTACACCTTC

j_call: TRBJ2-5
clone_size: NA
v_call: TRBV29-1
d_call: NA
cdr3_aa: CSVEVIQGIQETQYF
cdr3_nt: TGCAGCGTTGAAGTTATACAGGGAATCCAAGAGACCCAGTACTTC

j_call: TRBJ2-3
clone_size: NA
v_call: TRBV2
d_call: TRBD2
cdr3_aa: CASRLAGAFTDTQYF
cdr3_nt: TGTGCCAGCAGGCTAGCGGGAGCCTTCACAGATACGCAGTATTTT

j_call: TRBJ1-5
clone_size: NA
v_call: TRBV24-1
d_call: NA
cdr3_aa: CATSDSGNQPQHF
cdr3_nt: TGTGCCACCTCGGACAGTGGCAATCAGCCCCAGCATTTT

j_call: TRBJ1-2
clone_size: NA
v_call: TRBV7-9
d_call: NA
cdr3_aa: CASSLLQSDGYTF
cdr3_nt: TGTGCCAGCAGCTTATTACAGTCTGATGGCTACACCTTC

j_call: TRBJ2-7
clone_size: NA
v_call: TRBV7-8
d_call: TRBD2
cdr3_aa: CASSRSGGYEQYF
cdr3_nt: TGTGCCAGCAGCCGTAGCGGGGGCTACGAGCAGTACTTC

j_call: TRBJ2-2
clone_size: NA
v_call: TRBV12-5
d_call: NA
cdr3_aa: CASGTGEVGAGELFF
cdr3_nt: TGTGCTAGTGGAACAGGGGAGGTGGGCGCCGGGGAGCTGTTTTTT

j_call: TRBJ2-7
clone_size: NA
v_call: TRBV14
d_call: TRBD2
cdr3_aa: CASSQQLAGGSYEQYF
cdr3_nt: TGTGCCAGCAGCCAACAACTAGCGGGGGGGTCCTACGAGCAGTACTTC

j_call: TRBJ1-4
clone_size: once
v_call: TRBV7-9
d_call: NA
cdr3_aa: CASRPGHHNIGTNEKLFF
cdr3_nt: TGTGCCAGCAGACCCGGACATCACAACATCGGAACTAATGAAAAACTGTTTTTT

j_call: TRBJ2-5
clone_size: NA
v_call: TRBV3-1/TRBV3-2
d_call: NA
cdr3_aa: CASSQTGLQETQYF
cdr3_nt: TGTGCCAGCAGCCAAACGGGACTTCAAGAGACCCAGTACTTC

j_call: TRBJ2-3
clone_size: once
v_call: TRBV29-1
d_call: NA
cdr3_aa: CSATPGLHTDTQYF
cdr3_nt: TGCAGCGCTACCCCGGGACTCCATACAGATACGCAGTATTTT

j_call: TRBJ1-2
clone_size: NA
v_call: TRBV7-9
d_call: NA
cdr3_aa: CASSLGGATGPF
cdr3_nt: TGTGCCAGCAGCTTAGGCGGAGCGACAGGACCCTTC

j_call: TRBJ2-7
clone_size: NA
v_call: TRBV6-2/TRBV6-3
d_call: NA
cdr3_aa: CASSYSVSLSSYEQYF
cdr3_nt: TGTGCCAGCAGTTACTCGGTGTCTCTGAGCTCCTACGAGCAGTACTTC

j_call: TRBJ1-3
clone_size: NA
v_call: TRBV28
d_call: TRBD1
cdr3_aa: CASSPPDRGLRNTIYF
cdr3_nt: TGTGCCAGCAGCCCCCCCGACAGGGGGCTTAGAAACACCATATATTTT

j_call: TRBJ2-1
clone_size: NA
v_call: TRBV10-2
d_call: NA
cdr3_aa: CASSEGSRGPYNEQFF
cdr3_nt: TGCGCCAGCAGTGAAGGTAGCAGGGGACCTTACAATGAGCAGTTCTTC

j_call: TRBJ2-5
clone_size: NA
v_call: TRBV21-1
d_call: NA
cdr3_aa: CASSKCRGETQYF
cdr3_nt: TGTGCCAGCAGCAAATGCCGGGGAGAGACCCAGTACTTC

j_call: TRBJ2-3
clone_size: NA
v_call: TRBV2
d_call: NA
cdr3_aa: CASSAPSGTDTQYF
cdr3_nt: TGTGCCAGCAGTGCCCCTAGCGGCACAGATACGCAGTATTTT

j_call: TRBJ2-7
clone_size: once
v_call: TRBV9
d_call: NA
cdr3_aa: CASSGGQSDGYEQYF
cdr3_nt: TGTGCCAGCAGCGGCGGACAAAGTGACGGTTACGAGCAGTACTTC